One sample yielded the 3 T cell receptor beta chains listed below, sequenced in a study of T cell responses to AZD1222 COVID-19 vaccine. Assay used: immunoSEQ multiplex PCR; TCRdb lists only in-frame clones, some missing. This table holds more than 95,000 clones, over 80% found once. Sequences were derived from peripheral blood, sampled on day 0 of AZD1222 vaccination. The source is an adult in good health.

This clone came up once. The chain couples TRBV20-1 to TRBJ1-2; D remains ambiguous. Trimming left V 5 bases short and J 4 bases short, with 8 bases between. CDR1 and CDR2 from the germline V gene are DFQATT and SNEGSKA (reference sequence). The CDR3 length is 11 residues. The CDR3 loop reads CSAPGFYGYTF. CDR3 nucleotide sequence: TGCAGTGCTCCGGGGTTCTATGGCTACACCTTC.

The CDR3 loop reads CASSLVRPLETGTDTQYF. The CDR3 nucleotides read TGTGCCAGCAGCTTAGTGCGGCCCTTGGAGACAGGGACAGATACGCAGTATTTT. This sequence joins TRBV11-3 and TRBJ2-3, with 7 positions matching TRBD1. The CDR3 spans 18 residues. Germline CDR1 reads SGHNT; CDR2 reads YENEEA. The V and J ends lost 1 base and 3 bases, in that order; junction bases with no gene match: 13.

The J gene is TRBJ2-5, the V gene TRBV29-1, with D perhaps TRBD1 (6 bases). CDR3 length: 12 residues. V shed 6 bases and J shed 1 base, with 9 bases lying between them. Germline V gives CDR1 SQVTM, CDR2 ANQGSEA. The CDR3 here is CSVRQAQETQYF. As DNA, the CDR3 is TGCAGCGTCCGACAGGCCCAAGAGACCCAGTACTTC.